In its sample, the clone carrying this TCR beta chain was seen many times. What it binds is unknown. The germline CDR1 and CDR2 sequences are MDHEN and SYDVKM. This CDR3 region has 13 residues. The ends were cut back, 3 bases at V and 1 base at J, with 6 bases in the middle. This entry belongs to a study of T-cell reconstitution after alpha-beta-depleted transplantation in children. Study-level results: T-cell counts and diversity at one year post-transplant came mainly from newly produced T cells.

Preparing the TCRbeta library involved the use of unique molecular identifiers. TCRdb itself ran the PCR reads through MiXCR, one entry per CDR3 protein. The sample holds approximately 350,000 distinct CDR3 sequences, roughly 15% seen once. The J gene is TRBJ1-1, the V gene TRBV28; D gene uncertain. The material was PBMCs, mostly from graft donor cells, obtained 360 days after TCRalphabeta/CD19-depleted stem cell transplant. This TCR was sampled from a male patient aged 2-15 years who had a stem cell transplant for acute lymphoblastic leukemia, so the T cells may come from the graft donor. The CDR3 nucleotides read TGTGCCAGCAGTTTTCCCGGGAACACTGAAGCTTTCTTT. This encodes CASSFPGNTEAFF.